This T cell receptor beta chain was sequenced in a study of cytomegalovirus exposure and HLA in healthy donors (dated by TCRdb to about 2017). Looking at the study overall: An earlier analysis of a few hundred of the donors reported around 280 Gb of sequence data and 95 million to 140 million unique TCR beta sequences obtained from about 180 million T cells. The study profiled the T cell repertoires of 500 to 800 subjects by immunosequencing and related them to cytomegalovirus serostatus. Typing coverage differed by locus: A, B, C, DRB1 and DQB1 were typed in roughly 620-630 donors, DQA1 in around 500, DPA1 in roughly 590, and DPB1 in 450 to 480. Class I and class II HLA loci were covered by the typing at four-digit resolution. A later analysis re-examined previously published TCR beta repertoires from about 670 donors and added high-resolution HLA genotyping to investigate patterns of TCR occurrence. In an earlier analysis of more than 550 of the donors, high-throughput TCR beta sequencing was used to judge whether each TCR beta V gene segment behaved as functional or pseudogenic. The aim of the study was to test whether cataloging public T cell receptors could identify signatures of past pathogen exposure. Rather than drawing on any new phenotypic data, the later analysis identified candidate immune exposures from TCR beta sequences and the way those sequences occurred across donors. A separate validation cohort of 100 to 150 different subjects was used in addition to the 666-subject first cohort. A handful of DR-DQ haplotypes were handled as single units for association and clustering because linkage in the cohort was strong. A later genetic analysis took genome-wide SNP genotypes for about three fifths of the 666 donors and used that subset as a discovery cohort. All discovery cohort repertoires had been generated using a single sequencing platform. An early release that covered roughly 600 HLA-typed donors contained around 300 gigabases of sequencing data and about 93 million unique TCR sequences. The genetic ancestry cluster associated with self-reported Caucasian donors included about four fifths of the roughly 380 genotyped donors. To predict cytomegalovirus infection status, the study brought together high-throughput TCR immunosequencing, statistical association of individual TCRs with disease status, and machine learning. Donor age, sex, ethnicity and CMV serostatus were compiled together with the repertoire data. On average, 235,054 unique TCR beta nucleotide sequences were sequenced per donor among 350 to 400 genotyped donors of the cohort, with roughly 20% of those sequences being non-productive. The investigation overall reported the following: Because counts were too low, roughly 16 rarely observed V segments, including chromosome 9 orphons, were left out of the earlier analysis of over 550 of the donors. In a later genetic analysis, fewer N-insertions in productive TCRs were reported among donors in an Asian-associated ancestry cluster than the roughly 700-donor mean. When HLA alleles, especially DR and DQ, strongly co-occurred, attributing TCR associations to individual alleles was difficult. Immune exposure information for the cohort was limited to CMV serostatus. Roughly uniform sequencing depth across donors was assumed in presence/absence analyses, although this assumption may not hold. Linkage disequilibrium might explain the correlated functional status among segregating V segments, but an unknown experimental factor could not be ruled out. Only TCR beta chains were sequenced in this cohort, and the absence of alpha or paired-chain data limited detectable features. In a later analysis, HLA-associated TCR beta chains were found to be more clonally expanded and to have lower generation probabilities than equally common non-associated chains. In a later analysis, TCR association rates were found to vary across HLA loci, with the most associated TCRs seen for DRB1 alleles and the fewest for HLA-C alleles. The study gave a list of over 150 TCR beta chains associated with cytomegalovirus. Broadly in line with IMGT annotations, most TCR beta V segments showed up in productive rearrangements about 87% or about 30% of the time in an earlier analysis of some 590 of the donors. A group of highly shared sequence variants was considered likely to be a technical artifact of the sequencing pipeline. At a false discovery rate of 0.05, a later analysis linked 15,000 to 20,000 TCR beta sequences to specific HLA alleles. The classifier was reported to diagnose cytomegalovirus status with high specificity and sensitivity in both the original cohort and the validation cohort. Because HLA typing was missing for some donors at each locus, association tests included only the typed subset. An association between a missense DCLRE1C variant and V-gene and J-gene trimming of TCR beta chains was found in a later genetic analysis and replicated in an independent cohort. A few of the identified cytomegalovirus-associated TCR beta chains were confirmed in vitro to be specific for cytomegalovirus antigens. A further reported finding was that TCR beta sequences accurately predicted the HLA-A and HLA-B alleles for most subjects in the first cohort. The authors suggested that the approach could potentially be generalized to other disease states and immunological phenotypes. Across donors, most TCR sequences were observed very rarely, whereas some public TCRs were present in many individuals. According to a later analysis, parvovirus B19, influenza, CMV and Epstein-Barr virus appeared linked to several top co-occurrence clusters. A later analysis found that most CMV-associated TCR beta chains appeared HLA-restricted, with HLA associations seemingly driven largely by CMV exposure.

Regarding this clone: The target of this receptor is not known. No quality values exist for individual bases; no much larger clone is one base distant.

The library was built by means of the immunoSEQ multiplex PCR assay. A mixture of 60 forward primers for TCR Vbeta segments and 13 reverse primers for TCR Jbeta segments was used in the multiplex PCR. A multiplex PCR assay on genomic DNA amplified the CDR3 region of rearranged TCR beta genes. The amplified TCR beta libraries were sequenced on the Illumina HiSeq System as 87-base-pair reads. The authors' pipeline ran thus. A later analysis tallied some 79 million unique TCR beta chains across the 700 or so repertoires, and some 10 million of those chains were shared by two or more donors. A nearest-neighbor algorithm error-corrected the raw reads and collapsed the reads into unique sequences, merging closely related sequences to remove PCR and sequencing errors. CDR3 sequences were aligned to IMGT reference sequences to assign V, D and J gene segments. For a sequence to be retained, a match of at least six nucleotides to both a V gene segment and a J gene segment was required. Rearrangements were classified as productive when the CDR3 lacked stop codons and remained in frame with V and J, and all other rearrangements were classified as non-productive. Following IMGT convention, CDR3 was defined as the stretch from the second conserved V-encoded cysteine to the conserved J-encoded phenylalanine. The earlier analysis of about 530 of the donors excluded any sequence lacking an unambiguous match to a single V gene segment. An earlier analysis of a few hundred of the donors classified V segments as functional when productive rearrangements were above 56.7% and as segregating when the standard deviation between donors was above 5%. A statistical classification framework was built for diagnosing cytomegalovirus status from the catalog of TCR beta chain sequences. In a later analysis, V and J genes were assigned by comparing TCR nucleotide sequences against IMGT/GENE-DB human TR gene sequences. The TCRdist pipeline was used in a later analysis to assign CDR3 sequences and most-parsimonious VDJ recombination scenarios. In a later analysis, every TCR beta chain was defined by the combination of its CDR3 amino acid sequence and its V-gene family, and reads without a unique V-gene family were dropped. A later analysis removed over 500 highly shared, low-generation-probability nucleotide sequences to deal with suspected cross-contamination and a sequencing artifact. In a later analysis, a clonal expansion index was calculated for each public chain from normalized within-repertoire ranks of inferred template counts. In a later analysis, generation probabilities were computed using a VDJ recombination model fitted to out-of-frame rearrangements, and the results were checked against IGoR. In a later analysis, TCR-TCR, TCR-HLA and TCR-CMV co-occurrence was scored with hypergeometric tests, and a repertoire-size bias correction was applied to TCR pairs. A later analysis estimated false discovery rates by permuting HLA or CMV assignments 20 times. A later analysis grouped co-occurring TCRs with DBSCAN, adding TCRdist sequence similarity when clustering within HLA-allele-positive subsets. Co-occurrence clustering excluded repertoires with fewer than 30,000 or more than 120,000 public chains, plus five with anomalous nucleotide sharing. Here the immuneACCESS table is served through TCRdb, limited to in-frame sequences with V and J called. Missing clones are a known gap in these copies; in checked studies unresolved V genes cover under half, and the rest lacks a known reason. Clonal size and the V and J genes are those of that table, whereas D and trimming came from the DNA. For this sample the table gives about 210,000 clones, of which roughly 85% were detected only once. Jointly, the top ten make up 1.5% to 2% of the sample.

The cohort consisted of more than 650 healthy bone marrow donors. All cohort members were sampled while nominally healthy, although unrecorded immune exposures were likely present. The donor was CMV seronegative and was included in the group of over 300 seronegative cohort members. Every donor gave a peripheral blood sample, and the peripheral blood mononuclear cells from that sample were used for TCR beta sequencing. The Qiagen DNeasy Blood Extraction Kit was used to extract genomic DNA from the blood cell samples. The sequenced sample consisted of PBMCs. The origin of this receptor is a male donor in good health and CMV-seronegative.

The nucleotides are TGCGCCAGCAGCTCTACCTACGAGCAGTACTTC. Its coded protein is CASSSTYEQYF. The rearrangement joined TRBV5-1 to TRBJ2-7; the D gene is not confidently resolved. As encoded in the germline V gene, CDR1 is SGHRS while CDR2 is YFSETQ. V is cut by 3 bases and J by 2 bases, and the space between the germline ends is 3 bases. From cysteine to phenylalanine, the CDR3 is 11 amino acids long. The only DNA kept is the CDR3, 33 bases in frame from the first base.